The rows below give T cell receptor beta chains drawn from one sample of a study of post-analysis software for immune sequencing data. MiXCR, applied by TCRdb to the PCR reads, yields one record per CDR3 protein. The table shows 820,000 or so distinct CDR3 sequences, with approximately 57% occurring only once. Source material: blood. The receptor source for this set is a girl between 5 and 17 years old with multiple sclerosis. CDR3s include the opening cysteine and the closing phenylalanine or tryptophan. A D gene is named only where the DNA matches it firmly. Size tells how often a clone was seen (once, few, many) or the class of an expanded clone, and some rows leave it out.

>TRBV15|few|-|TRBJ2-7
TGTGCCACCAGCAGACCTAATGCTGGCAGATACGAGCAGTACTTC
CATSRPNAGRYEQYF
>TRBV6-5|-|-|TRBJ1-1
TGTGCCAGCAGTTACTCGAAGGGGACCACTGAAGCTTTCTTT
CASSYSKGTTEAFF
>TRBV12-3/TRBV12-4|-|-|TRBJ2-7
TGTGCCAGCATTGCCGGGGAAGCGGGCGAGCAGTACTTC
CASIAGEAGEQYF
>TRBV20-1|-|-|TRBJ1-2
TGCAGTGCTGAAGACAGTGATAACTACACCTTC
CSAEDSDNYTF
>TRBV5-1|-|-|TRBJ1-2
TGCGCCAGCAGCTTGTTCAGGGACTATGGCTACACCTTC
CASSLFRDYGYTF
>TRBV4-1|few|TRBD1|TRBJ2-7
TGCGCCAGCAGCCAATCCGACAGGGGAAGCTCCTACGAGCAGTACTTC
CASSQSDRGSSYEQYF
>TRBV10-3|-|-|TRBJ2-7
TGTGCCATCAGTGAGTTGAGTGACTACAACGAGCAGTACTTC
CAISELSDYNEQYF
>TRBV5-1|few|TRBD2|TRBJ2-1
TGCGCCAGCAGCTTCCCTAGCGGATCCTACAATGAGCAGTTCTTC
CASSFPSGSYNEQFF
>TRBV25-1|-|-|TRBJ2-7
TGTGCCAGCAGTGAATACTTCCCCTACGAGCAGTACTTC
CASSEYFPYEQYF
>TRBV12-3/TRBV12-4|-|-|TRBJ2-5
TGTGCCAGCAGCAGCCGGGCAGAACAAGAGACCCAGTACTTC
CASSSRAEQETQYF
>TRBV12-3/TRBV12-4|-|-|TRBJ1-2
TGTGCCAGCAGTTTCTCTCGGGCCTATGGCTACACCTTC
CASSFSRAYGYTF
>TRBV29-1|many|-|TRBJ2-5
TGCAGCGTTGAAGTCACGGGGGGCGGTCAGACCCAGTACTTC
CSVEVTGGGQTQYF
>TRBV4-2|-|-|TRBJ1-1
TGTGCCAGCAGCCAAGAAGGGCAGAGAATGAACACTGAAGCTTTCTTT
CASSQEGQRMNTEAFF
>TRBV5-6|-|-|TRBJ2-7
TGTGCCAGCAGCCCCGAAAGGGGGACTCCATTATCTTACGAGCAGTACTTC
CASSPERGTPLSYEQYF
>TRBV5-1|-|-|TRBJ2-3
TGCGCCAGCAACATAGGGGGACGGTTGGGAGATACGCAGTATTTT
CASNIGGRLGDTQYF